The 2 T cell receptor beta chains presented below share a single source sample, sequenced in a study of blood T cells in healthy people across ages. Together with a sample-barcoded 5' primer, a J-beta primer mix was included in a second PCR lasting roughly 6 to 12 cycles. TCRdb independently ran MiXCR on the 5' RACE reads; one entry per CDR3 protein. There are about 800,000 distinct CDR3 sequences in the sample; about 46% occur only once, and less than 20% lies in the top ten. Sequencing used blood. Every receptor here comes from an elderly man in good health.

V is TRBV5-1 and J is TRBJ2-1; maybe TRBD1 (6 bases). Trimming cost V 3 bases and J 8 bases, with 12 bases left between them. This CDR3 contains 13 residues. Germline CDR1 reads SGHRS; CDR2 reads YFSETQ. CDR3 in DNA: TGCGCCAGCAGCTATGACCCAGGGGATGAGCAGTTCTTC. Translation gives CASSYDPGDEQFF.

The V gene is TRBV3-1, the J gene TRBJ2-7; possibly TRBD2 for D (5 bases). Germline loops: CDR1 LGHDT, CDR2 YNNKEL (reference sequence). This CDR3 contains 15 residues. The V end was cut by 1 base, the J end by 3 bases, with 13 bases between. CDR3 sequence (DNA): TGTGCCAGCAGCCAAGCAGGACTGGCGCTCTACGAGCAGTACTTC. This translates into CASSQAGLALYEQYF.